This TCR beta chain stems from a study of shared clonotypes between healthy human individuals. The germline V gene has CDR1 LNHDA and CDR2 SQIVND (reference sequence). V lost 2 bases to trimming and J lost 0 bases, with 23 bases between them. The CDR3 length is 21 residues. Only in-frame clones appear in the TCRdb table, and some are missing; sequencing was by immunoSEQ multiplex PCR. The data contain some 1,400,000 clones, 95% to 97% of them singletons. The sequenced sample consisted of naive CD4+ T cells sorted from blood. Indicated subset: CD45RA+ positively selected. The rearrangement uses TRBV19 and TRBJ2-6; D call uncertain. This receptor was taken from a man between 25 and 39 years old in good health. This chain's CDR3 is CASSIKGWKPNRPSGANVLTF. CDR3 DNA sequence: TGTGCCAGTAGTATAAAAGGTTGGAAACCTAACCGGCCCTCTGGGGCCAACGTCCTGACTTTC.